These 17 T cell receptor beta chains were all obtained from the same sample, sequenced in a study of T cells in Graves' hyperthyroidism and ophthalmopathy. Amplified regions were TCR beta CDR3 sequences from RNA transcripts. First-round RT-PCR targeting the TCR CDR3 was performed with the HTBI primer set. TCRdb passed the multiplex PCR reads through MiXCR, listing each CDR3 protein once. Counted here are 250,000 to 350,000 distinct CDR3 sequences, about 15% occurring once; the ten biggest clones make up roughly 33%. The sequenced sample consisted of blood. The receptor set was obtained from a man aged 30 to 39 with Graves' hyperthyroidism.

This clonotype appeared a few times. The DNA of the CDR3 is TGTGCCACCGACCGGGGGACTGCAACTAATGAAAAACTGTTTTTT. This codes for CATDRGTATNEKLFF. V is TRBV6-1 and J is TRBJ1-4; TRBD1 is a possible D gene (5 bases). Germline values: CDR1 MNHNS, CDR2 SASEGT. The CDR3 has 15 amino acids. Trimming stripped 10 bases from V and 0 bases from J, with 15 bases between.

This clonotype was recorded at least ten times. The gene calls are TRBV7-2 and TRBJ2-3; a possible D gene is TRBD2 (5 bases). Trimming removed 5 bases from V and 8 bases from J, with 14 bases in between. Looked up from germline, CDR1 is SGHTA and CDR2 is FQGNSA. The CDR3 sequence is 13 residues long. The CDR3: CASSAPGSSTQYF. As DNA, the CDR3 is TGTGCCAGCAGCGCCCCGGGGAGCAGTACGCAGTATTTT.

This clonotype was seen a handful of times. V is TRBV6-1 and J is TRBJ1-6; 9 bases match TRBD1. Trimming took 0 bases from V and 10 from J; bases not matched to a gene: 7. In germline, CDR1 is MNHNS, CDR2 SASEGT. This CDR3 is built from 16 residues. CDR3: CASSEAGQGSRSPLHF. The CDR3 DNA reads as TGTGCCAGCAGTGAAGCGGGACAGGGATCGAGATCACCCCTCCACTTT.

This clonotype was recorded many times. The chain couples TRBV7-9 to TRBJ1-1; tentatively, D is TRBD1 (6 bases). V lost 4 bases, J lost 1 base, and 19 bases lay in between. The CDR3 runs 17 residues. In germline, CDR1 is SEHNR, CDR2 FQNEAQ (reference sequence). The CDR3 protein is CASSSNEAGHRNTEAFF. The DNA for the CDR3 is TGTGCCAGCAGCTCCAACGAGGCGGGACATCGGAACACTGAAGCTTTCTTT.

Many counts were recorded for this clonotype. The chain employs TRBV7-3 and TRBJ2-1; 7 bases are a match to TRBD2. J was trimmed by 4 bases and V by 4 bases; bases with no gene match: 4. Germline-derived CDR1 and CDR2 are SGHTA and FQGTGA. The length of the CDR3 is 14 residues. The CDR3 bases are TGTGCCAGCAGCTGGGGCGGGGGATACAATGAGCAGTTCTTC. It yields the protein CASSWGGGYNEQFF. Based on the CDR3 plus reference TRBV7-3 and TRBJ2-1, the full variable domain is GAGVSQTPSNKVTEKGKYVELRCDPISGHTALYWYRQSLGQGPEFLIYFQGTGAADDSGLPNDRFFAVRPEGSVSTLKIQRTERGDSAVYLCASSWGGGYNEQFFGPGTRLTVL.

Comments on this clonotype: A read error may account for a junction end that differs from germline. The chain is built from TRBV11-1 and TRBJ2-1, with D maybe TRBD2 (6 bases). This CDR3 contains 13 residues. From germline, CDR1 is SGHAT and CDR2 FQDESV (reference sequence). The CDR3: CASSPRGRDEQFF. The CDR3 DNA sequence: TGCGCCAGCAGCCCGCGGGGACGGGATGAGCAGTTCTTC. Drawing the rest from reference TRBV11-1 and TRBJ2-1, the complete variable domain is EAEVAQSPRYKITEKSQAVAFWCDPISGHATLYWYRQILGQGPELLVQFQDESVVDDSQLPKDRFSAERLKGVDSTLKIQPAELGDSAMYLCASSPRGRDEQFFGPGTRLTVL.

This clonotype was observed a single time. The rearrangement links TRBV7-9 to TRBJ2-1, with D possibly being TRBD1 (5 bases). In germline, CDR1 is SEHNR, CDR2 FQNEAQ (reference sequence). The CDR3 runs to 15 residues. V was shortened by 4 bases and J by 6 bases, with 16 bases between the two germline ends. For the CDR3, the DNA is TGTGCCAGCAGCTCAAGCAGGGATTTTCTCAATGAGCAGTTCTTC. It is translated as CASSSSRDFLNEQFF.

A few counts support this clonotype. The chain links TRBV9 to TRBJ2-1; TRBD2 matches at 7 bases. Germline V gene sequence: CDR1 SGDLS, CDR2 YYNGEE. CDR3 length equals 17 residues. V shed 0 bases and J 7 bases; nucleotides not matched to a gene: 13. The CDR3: CASSVEASGFTPNEQFF. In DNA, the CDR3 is TGTGCCAGCAGCGTAGAGGCTAGCGGTTTCACTCCGAATGAGCAGTTCTTC. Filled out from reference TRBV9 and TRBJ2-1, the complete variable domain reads DSGVTQTPKHLITATGQRVTLRCSPRSGDLSVYWYQQSLDQGLQFLIQYYNGEERAKGNILERFSAQQFPDLHSELNLSSLELGDSALYFCASSVEASGFTPNEQFFGPGTRLTVL.

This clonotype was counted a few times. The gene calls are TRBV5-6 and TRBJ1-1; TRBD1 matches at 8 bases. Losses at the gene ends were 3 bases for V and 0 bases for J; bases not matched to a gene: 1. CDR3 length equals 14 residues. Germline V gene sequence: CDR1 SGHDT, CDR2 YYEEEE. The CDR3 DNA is TGTGCCAGCAGCTCGACAGGGGTGAACACTGAAGCTTTCTTT. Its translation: CASSSTGVNTEAFF.

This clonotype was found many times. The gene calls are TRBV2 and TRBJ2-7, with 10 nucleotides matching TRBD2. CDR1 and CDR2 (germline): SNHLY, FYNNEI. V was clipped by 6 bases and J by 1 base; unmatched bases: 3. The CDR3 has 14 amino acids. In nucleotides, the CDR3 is TGTGCCAGCAGCGGACTAGCGGAGTCCTACGAGCAGTACTTC. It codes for CASSGLAESYEQYF.

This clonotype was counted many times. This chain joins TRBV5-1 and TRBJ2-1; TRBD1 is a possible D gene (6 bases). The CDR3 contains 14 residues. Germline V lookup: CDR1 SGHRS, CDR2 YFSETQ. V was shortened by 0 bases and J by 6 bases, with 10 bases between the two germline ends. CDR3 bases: TGCGCCAGCAGCTTGGTAGGGGGTATCAATGAGCAGTTCTTC. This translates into CASSLVGGINEQFF.

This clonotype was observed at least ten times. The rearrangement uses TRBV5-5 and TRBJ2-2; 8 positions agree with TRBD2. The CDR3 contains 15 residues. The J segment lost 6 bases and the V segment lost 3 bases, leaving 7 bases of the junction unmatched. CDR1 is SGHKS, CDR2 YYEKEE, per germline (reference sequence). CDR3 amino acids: CASSWSSGMAGELFF. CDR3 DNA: TGTGCCAGCAGCTGGAGTAGCGGGATGGCCGGGGAGCTGTTTTTT.

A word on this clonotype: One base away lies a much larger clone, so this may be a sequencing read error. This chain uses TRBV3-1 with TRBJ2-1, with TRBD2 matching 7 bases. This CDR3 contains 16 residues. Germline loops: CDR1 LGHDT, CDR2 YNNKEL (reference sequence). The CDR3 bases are TGTGCCAGCAGCCAAGGCGGGAGCCTTGCATACAGTGAGCAGTTCTTC. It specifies CASSQGGSLAYSEQFF.

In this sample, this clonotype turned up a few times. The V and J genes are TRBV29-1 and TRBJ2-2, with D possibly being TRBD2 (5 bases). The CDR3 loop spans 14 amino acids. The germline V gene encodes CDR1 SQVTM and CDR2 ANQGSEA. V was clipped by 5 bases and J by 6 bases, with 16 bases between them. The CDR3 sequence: CSVLPEGFAGELFF. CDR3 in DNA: TGCAGCGTTCTGCCAGAGGGATTCGCCGGGGAGCTGTTTTTT.

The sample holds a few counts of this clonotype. CDR3 amino acids: CATSDEGRAGTDTQYF. The CDR3 DNA reads TGTGCCACCAGTGATGAAGGCAGGGCGGGCACAGATACGCAGTATTTT. The rearrangement joins TRBV24-1 to TRBJ2-3, with a tentative D call TRBD1 (5 bases). Germline V gene data show CDR1 as KGHDR and CDR2 as SFDVKD. Trimming pared 3 bases from V and 1 base from J, leaving 13 bases between. The length of the CDR3 is 16 residues.

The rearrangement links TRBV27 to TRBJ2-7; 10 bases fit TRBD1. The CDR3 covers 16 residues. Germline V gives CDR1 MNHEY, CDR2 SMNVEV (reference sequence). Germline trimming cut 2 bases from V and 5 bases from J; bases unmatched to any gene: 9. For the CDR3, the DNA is TGTGCCAGCAGTTTACCACGACAGGGGGCTTGGCACGAGCAGTACTTC. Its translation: CASSLPRQGAWHEQYF.

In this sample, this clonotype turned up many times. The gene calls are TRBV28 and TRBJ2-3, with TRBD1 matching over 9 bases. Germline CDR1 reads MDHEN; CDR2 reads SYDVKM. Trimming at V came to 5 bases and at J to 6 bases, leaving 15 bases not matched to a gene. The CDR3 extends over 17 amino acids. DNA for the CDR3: TGTGCCAGCAGTCCCCAGGCGGGACAGGGAAGGTCGGATACGCAGTATTTT. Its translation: CASSPQAGQGRSDTQYF.